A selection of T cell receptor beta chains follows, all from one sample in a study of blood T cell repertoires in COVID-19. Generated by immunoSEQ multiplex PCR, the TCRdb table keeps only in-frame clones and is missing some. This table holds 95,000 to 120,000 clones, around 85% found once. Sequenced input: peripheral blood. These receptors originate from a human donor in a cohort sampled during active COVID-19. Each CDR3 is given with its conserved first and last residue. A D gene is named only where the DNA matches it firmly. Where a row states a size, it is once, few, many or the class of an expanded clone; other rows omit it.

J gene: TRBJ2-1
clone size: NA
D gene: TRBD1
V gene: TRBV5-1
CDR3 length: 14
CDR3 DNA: TGCGCCAGCAGCTTGGGGACAGGGGTACATGAGCAGTTCTTC
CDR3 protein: CASSLGTGVHEQFF

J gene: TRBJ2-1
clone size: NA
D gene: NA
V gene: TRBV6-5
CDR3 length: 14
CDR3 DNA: TGTGCCAGCAGTTCCCGGCGGGCCCCCCATGAGCAGTTCTTC
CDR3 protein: CASSSRRAPHEQFF

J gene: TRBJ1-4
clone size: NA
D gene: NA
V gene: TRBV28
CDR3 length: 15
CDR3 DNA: TGTGCCAGCCAATCTCAACAGGGTCGGAATGAAAAACTGTTTTTT
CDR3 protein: CASQSQQGRNEKLFF

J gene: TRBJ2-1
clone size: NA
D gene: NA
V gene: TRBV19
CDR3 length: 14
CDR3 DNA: TGTGCCAGTAGTATCCCTCCCGGTTACAATGAGCAGTTCTTC
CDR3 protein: CASSIPPGYNEQFF

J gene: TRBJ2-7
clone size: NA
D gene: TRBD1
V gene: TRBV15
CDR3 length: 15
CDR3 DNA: TGTGCCACCAGCACACTCCCGGGACAGGGGTTAGAGCAGTACTTC
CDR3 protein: CATSTLPGQGLEQYF

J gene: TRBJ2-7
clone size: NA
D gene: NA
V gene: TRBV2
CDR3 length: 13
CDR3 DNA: TGTGCCAGCAGAGCCGCTCCTAGCTACGAGCAGTACTTC
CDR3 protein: CASRAAPSYEQYF

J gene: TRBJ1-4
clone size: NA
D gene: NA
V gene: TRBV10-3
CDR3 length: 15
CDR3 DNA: TGTGCCATCAGTCGGACAGCTGCAACTAATGAAAAACTGTTTTTT
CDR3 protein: CAISRTAATNEKLFF

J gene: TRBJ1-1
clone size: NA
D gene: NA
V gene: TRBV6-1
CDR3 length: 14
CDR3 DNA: TGTGCCAGCAGTGAAGAAAGAGGGTGGACTGAAGCTTTCTTT
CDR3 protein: CASSEERGWTEAFF

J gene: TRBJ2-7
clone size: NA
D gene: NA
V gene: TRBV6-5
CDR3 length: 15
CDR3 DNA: TGTGCCAGCAGTTTTCACAGGTTGAAAGGCTACGAGCAGTACTTC
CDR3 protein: CASSFHRLKGYEQYF

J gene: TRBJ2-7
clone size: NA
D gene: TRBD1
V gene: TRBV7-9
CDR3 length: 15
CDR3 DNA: TGTGCCAGCAGCTTAGTCGGGACAGGGGATTTCGAGCAGTACTTC
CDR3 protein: CASSLVGTGDFEQYF

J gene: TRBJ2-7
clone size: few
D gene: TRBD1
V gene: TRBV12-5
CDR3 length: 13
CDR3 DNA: TGTGCTAGTGGTTCGGGACAGCCCTACGAGCAGTACTTC
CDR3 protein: CASGSGQPYEQYF

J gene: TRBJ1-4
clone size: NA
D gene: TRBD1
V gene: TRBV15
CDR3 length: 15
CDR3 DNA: TGTGCCACCAGCAGATACAGGGGCTCCAATGAAAAACTGTTTTTT
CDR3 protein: CATSRYRGSNEKLFF

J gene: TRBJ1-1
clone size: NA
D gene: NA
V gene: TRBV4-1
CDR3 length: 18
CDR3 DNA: TGCGCCAGCAGCCAGATGGAGGGAGCAGGGTTGATGAACACTGAAGCTTTCTTT
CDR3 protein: CASSQMEGAGLMNTEAFF

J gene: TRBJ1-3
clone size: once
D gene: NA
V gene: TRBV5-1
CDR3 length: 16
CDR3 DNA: TGCGCCAGCAGCTTGGGACACGGGAGCTCTGGAAACACCATATATTTT
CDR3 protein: CASSLGHGSSGNTIYF

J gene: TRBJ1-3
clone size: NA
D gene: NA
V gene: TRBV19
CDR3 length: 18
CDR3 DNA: TGTGCCAGTAGTGTCTTGACGGTATCTGGGAGCTCTGGAAACACCATATATTTT
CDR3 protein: CASSVLTVSGSSGNTIYF

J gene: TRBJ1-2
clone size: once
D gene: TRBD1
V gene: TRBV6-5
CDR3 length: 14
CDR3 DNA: TGTGCCAGCACCCCGGGACAGGATGTCTATGGCTACACCTTC
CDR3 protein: CASTPGQDVYGYTF

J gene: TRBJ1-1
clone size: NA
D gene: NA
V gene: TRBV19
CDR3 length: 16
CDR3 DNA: TGTGCCAGTAGCCGCACCGGGACTAGGAGGTCTAGTGAAGCTTTCTTT
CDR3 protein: CASSRTGTRRSSEAFF

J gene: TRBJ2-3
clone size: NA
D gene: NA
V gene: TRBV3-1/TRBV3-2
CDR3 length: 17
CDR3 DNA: TGTGCCAGCAGCCAAGATCTCGCGGGGAATATGGCAGATACGCAGTATTTT
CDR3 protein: CASSQDLAGNMADTQYF

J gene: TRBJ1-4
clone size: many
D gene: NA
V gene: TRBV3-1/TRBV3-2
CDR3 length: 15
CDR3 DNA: TGTGCCAGCAGCCAGATCCCAGGGTGGAGTGAAAAACTGTTTTTT
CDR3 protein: CASSQIPGWSEKLFF

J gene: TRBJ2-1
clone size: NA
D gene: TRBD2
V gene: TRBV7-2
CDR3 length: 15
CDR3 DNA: TGTGCCAGCAGCCAGGGACTAGCTGGCTACAATGAGCAGTTCTTC
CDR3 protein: CASSQGLAGYNEQFF

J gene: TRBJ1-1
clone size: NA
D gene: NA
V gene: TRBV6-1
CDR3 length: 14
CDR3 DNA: TGTGCCAGCAGTGAAGCGCTTGGGGCAACTGAAGCTTTCTTT
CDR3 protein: CASSEALGATEAFF

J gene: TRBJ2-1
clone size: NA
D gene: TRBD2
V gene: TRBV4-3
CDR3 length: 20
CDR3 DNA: TGCGCCAGCAGCCAAGATACACGTGGAATTAGCGGGCCTTCCTACAATGAGCAGTTCTTC
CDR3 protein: CASSQDTRGISGPSYNEQFF

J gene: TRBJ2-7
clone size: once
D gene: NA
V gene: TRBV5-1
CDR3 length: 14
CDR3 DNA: TGCGCCAGCAGCTTGGGGACCAAGGGGAACGAGCAGTACTTC
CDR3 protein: CASSLGTKGNEQYF

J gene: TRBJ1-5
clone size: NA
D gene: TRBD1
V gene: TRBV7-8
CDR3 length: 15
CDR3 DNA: TGTGCCAGCAGCTTAGTAGGGACAGGACTACAGCCCCAGCATTTT
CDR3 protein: CASSLVGTGLQPQHF

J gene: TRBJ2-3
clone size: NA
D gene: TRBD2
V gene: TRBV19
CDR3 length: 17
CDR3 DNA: TGTGCCAGTAGCCCTCCCGGCGGGGGGAGGAGCACAGATACGCAGTATTTT
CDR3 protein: CASSPPGGGRSTDTQYF

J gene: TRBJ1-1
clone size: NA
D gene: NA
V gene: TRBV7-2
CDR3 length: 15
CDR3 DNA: TGTGCCAGCAGCTTAGCGGGCAGGGCTAACACTGAAGCTTTCTTT
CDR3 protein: CASSLAGRANTEAFF

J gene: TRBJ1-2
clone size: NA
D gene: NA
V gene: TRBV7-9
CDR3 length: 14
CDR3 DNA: TGTGCCAGCAGCCGAAGTCAGGATAACTATGGCTACACCTTC
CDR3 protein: CASSRSQDNYGYTF

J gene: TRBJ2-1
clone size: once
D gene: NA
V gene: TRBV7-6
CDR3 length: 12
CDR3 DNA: TGTGCCAGCAGCTTAACCGGGAATGAGCAGTTCTTC
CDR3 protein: CASSLTGNEQFF

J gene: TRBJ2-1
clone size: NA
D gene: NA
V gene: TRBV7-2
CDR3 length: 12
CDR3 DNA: TGTGCCAGCAGCCCCTTAGCGGAGAGACGGTTCTTC
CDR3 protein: CASSPLAERRFF

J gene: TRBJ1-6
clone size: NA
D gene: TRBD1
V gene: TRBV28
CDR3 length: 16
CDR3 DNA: TGTGCCAGCAGCCTAGGTTCGGGACAGGGGAATTCACCCCTCCACTTT
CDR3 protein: CASSLGSGQGNSPLHF

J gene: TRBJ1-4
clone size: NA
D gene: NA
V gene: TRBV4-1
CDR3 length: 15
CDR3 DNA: TGCGCCAGCAGCCAAGTCGGGCAGGGGAATGAAAAACTGTTTTTT
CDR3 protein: CASSQVGQGNEKLFF

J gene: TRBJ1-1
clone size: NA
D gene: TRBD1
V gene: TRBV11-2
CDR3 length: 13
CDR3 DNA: TGTGCCAGCAGCCGAACCGGGACAGGTCTTAATTTCTTT
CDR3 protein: CASSRTGTGLNFF

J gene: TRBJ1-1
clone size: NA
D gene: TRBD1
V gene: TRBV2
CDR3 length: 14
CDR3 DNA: TGTGCCAGCAGTGAGCACAGGGGCGACACTGAAGCTTTCTTT
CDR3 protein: CASSEHRGDTEAFF

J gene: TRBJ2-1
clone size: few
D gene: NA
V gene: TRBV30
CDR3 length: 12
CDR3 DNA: TGTGCCCGGGCGCGGGCCCGCAATGAGCAGTTCTTC
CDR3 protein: CARARARNEQFF

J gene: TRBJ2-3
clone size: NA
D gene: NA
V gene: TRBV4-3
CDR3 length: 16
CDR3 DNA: TGCGCCAGCAGCCAAGATCAGGGTTATAGCACAGATACGCAGTATTTT
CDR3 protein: CASSQDQGYSTDTQYF

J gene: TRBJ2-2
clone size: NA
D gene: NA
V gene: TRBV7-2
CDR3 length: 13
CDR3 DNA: TGTGCCAGCAGCTTACTTAGCACCGGGGAGCTGTTTTTT
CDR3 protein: CASSLLSTGELFF

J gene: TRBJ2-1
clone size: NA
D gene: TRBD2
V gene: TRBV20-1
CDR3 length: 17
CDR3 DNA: TGCAGTGCTAGTCCCAGCTTTGGCGGGGGGACAAACAATGAGCAGTTCTTC
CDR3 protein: CSASPSFGGGTNNEQFF

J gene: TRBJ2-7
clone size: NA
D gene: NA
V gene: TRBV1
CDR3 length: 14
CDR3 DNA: TGCACCAGCAGCCTCTTCACAGGGTCTCTCGAGCAGTACTTC
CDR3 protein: CTSSLFTGSLEQYF

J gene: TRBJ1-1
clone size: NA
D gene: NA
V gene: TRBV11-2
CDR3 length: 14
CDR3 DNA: TGTGCCAGCAGCTTAGCATCGGGGAACACTGAAGCTTTCTTT
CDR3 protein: CASSLASGNTEAFF

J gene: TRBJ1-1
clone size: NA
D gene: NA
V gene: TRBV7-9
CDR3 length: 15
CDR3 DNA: TGTGCCAGCAGTTCCAGGCAGGGAGGGGGAACTGAAGCTTTCTTT
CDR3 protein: CASSSRQGGGTEAFF

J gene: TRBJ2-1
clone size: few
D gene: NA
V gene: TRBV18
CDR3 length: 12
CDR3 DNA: TGTGCCAGCTCACTCCGCTACAATGAGCAGTTCTTC
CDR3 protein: CASSLRYNEQFF

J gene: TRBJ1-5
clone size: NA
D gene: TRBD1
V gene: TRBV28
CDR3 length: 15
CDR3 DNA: TGTGCCAGCAGTTTTTCGGCAGGGGGATATCAGCCCCAGCATTTT
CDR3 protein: CASSFSAGGYQPQHF

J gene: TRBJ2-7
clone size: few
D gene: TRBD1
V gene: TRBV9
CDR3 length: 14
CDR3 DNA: TGTGCCAGCAGCGTAACGACAGGGGGAGGCGAGCAGTACTTC
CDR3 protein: CASSVTTGGGEQYF

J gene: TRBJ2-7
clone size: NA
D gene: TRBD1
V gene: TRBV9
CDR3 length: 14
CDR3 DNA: TGTGCCAGCAGCTTTAGGGACAGGGATTACGAGCAGTACTTC
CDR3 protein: CASSFRDRDYEQYF

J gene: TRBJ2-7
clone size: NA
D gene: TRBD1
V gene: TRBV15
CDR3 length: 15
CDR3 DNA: TGTGCCACCAGCAGAGTGACAGGGGGAGGGGACGAGCAGTACTTC
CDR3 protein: CATSRVTGGGDEQYF

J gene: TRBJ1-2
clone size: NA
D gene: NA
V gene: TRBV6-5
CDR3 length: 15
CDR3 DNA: TGTGCCAGCAGGACAAATACCGGACAGCAGGCCGGCTACACCTTC
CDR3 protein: CASRTNTGQQAGYTF

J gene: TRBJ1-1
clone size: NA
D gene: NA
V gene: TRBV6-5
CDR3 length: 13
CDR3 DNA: TGTGCCAGCAGGGTACAGCAGAACACTGAAGCTTTCTTT
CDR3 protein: CASRVQQNTEAFF

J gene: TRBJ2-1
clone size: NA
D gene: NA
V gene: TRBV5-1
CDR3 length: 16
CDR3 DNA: TGCGCCAGCAGCAGTCTAGAAGGTGGATCCTACAATGAGCAGTTCTTC
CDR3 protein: CASSSLEGGSYNEQFF

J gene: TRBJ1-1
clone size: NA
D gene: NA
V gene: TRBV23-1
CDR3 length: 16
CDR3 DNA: TGCGCCAGCAGTCAATTGGAAGACAGCTGTAACACTGAAGCTTTCTTT
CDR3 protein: CASSQLEDSCNTEAFF

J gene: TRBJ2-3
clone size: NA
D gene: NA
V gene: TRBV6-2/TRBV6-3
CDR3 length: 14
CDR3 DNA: TGTGCCAGCAGCCCGGTGGGGAGGACAGATACGCAGTATTTT
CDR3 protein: CASSPVGRTDTQYF

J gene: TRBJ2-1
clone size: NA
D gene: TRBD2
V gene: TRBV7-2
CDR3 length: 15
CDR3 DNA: TGTGCCAGCAGCTTAGTTCTAGCGGGGGGGAATGAGCAGTTCTTC
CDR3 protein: CASSLVLAGGNEQFF

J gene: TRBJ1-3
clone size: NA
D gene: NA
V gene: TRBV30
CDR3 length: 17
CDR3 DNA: TGTGCCTGGAGTGCGACAAGGATTCTTGTCTCTGGAAACACCATATATTTT
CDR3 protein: CAWSATRILVSGNTIYF

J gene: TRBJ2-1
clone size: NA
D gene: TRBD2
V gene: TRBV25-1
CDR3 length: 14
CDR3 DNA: TGTGCCAGCTTCTTTGGCGGGGGGGCGTGTGAGCAGTTCTTC
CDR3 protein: CASFFGGGACEQFF